One sample yielded the 4 T cell receptor beta chains listed below, sequenced in a study of blood T cell repertoires in COVID-19. The protocol was immunoSEQ multiplex PCR, while the TCRdb copy is restricted to in-frame clones and leaves out a portion. Here the sample spans 95,000 to 100,000 clones, around 85% being singletons. Sequencing used peripheral blood. The receptors derive from a woman aged 60-75 years with acute or convalescent COVID-19.

The rearrangement uses TRBV11-1 and TRBJ2-7, with D perhaps TRBD1 (6 bases). V was clipped by 4 bases and J by 3 bases, with 13 bases between them. In germline, CDR1 is SGHAT, CDR2 FQDESV (reference sequence). The CDR3 has 14 residues. Here the CDR3 DNA reads TGTGCCAGCAGCTCGGGACACCTCATCTACGAGCAGTACTTC. It translates to CASSSGHLIYEQYF.

The V call is TRBV2, the J call TRBJ2-5, with D unclear. This CDR3 region has 14 residues. Germline V gives CDR1 SNHLY, CDR2 FYNNEI. The V end lost 0 bases, the J end lost 3 bases, and 8 bases lay between the germline ends. DNA of the CDR3: TGTGCCAGCAGTGAAGCTTCCTTTGAAGAGACCCAGTACTTC. Encoded protein: CASSEASFEETQYF.

In its sample, this clone was seen once. The rearrangement uses TRBV7-3 and TRBJ1-1; the D gene is possibly TRBD1 (6 bases). The CDR3 is 16 amino acids. CDR1 and CDR2 (germline): SGHTA, FQGTGA. Trimming removed 0 bases from V and 0 bases from J, with 11 bases in between. CDR3 nucleotide sequence: TGTGCCAGCAGCTTAACGGGCGCAGGGGTGAACACTGAAGCTTTCTTT. It translates to CASSLTGAGVNTEAFF.

The rearrangement uses TRBV5-4 and TRBJ1-1, with a tentative D call TRBD1 (5 bases). CDR1 is SGHNT and CDR2 is YYREEE in the germline V gene (reference sequence). The CDR3 has 14 amino acids. Trimming pared 4 bases from V and 5 bases from J, leaving 15 bases between. The CDR3 reads CASSTAGGYTEAFF. The DNA for the CDR3 is TGTGCCAGCAGCACCGCGGGGGGTTATACTGAAGCTTTCTTT.